This paragraph covers one TCR beta chain sequence. Per germline, CDR1 SEHNR and CDR2 FQNEAQ (reference sequence). This CDR3 has 16 residues. V lost 6 bases and J lost 5; bases outside the gene matches: 10. This sample was taken from a study of cytomegalovirus exposure and HLA in healthy donors. It was with 60 Vbeta and 13 Jbeta primers that the PCR ran. Under the authors' procedure: About 11 million shared chains were among the 65 million to 85 million unique TCR beta chains that a later analysis counted. Clones were sequenced by immunoSEQ multiplex PCR, and TCRdb holds only the in-frame ones, with some missing. V, J and clone size are taken as reported in that table, and D and trimming were inferred from the DNA itself. The sample holds around 210,000 clones.

This rearrangement joins TRBV7-9 to TRBJ2-7; 13 positions agree with TRBD2. The source is a woman aged 25 to 39 in good health and CMV-seropositive. Sequencing used PBMCs. The CDR3 reads CASRPPGTSGINEQYF. CDR3 in DNA: TGTGCCAGCAGGCCCCCTGGGACTAGCGGGATCAACGAGCAGTACTTC.